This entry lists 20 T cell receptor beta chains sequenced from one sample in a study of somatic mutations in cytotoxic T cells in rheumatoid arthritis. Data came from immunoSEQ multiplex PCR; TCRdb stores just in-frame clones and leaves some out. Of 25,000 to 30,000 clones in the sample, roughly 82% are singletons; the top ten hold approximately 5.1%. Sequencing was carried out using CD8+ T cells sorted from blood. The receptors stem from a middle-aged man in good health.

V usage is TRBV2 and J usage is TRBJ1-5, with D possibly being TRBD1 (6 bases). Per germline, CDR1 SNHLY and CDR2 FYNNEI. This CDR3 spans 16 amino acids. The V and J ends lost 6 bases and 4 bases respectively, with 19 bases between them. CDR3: CASRKQAGEPNQPQHF. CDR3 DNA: TGTGCCAGCAGGAAACAGGCAGGGGAGCCGAATCAGCCCCAGCATTTT.

CDR3: CASIGTANYEQYF. The DNA of the CDR3 is TGTGCCAGCATAGGGACGGCTAACTACGAGCAGTACTTC. V and J are TRBV27 and TRBJ2-7, with D tentatively TRBD1 or TRBD2 (5 bases each). V dropped 7 bases and J dropped 3 bases, with 13 bases sitting between them. CDR1 is MNHEY, CDR2 SMNVEV, per germline (reference sequence). The CDR3 is made up of 13 amino acids.

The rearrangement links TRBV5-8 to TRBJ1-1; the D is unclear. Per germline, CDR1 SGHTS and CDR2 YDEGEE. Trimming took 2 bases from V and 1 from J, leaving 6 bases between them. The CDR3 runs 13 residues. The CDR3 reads CASSFAGNTEAFF. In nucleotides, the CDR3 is TGTGCCAGCAGCTTTGCAGGGAACACTGAAGCTTTCTTT.

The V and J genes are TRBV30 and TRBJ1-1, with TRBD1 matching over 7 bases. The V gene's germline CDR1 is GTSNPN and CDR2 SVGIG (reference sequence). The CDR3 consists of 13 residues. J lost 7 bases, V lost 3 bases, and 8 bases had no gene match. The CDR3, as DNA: TGTGCCTGGAGGGAAACCGGGACAGTTGAAGCTTTCTTT. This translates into CAWRETGTVEAFF. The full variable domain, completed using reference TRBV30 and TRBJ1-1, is SQTIHQWPATLVQPVGSPLSLECTVEGTSNPNLYWYRQAAGRGLQLLFYSVGIGQISSEVPQNLSASRPQDRQFILSSKKLLLSDSGFYLCAWRETGTVEAFFGQGTRLTVV.

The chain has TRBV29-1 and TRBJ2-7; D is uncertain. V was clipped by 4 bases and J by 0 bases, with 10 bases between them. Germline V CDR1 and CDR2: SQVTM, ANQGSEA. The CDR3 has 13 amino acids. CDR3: CSVGPPNSYEQYF. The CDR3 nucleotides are TGCAGCGTTGGACCGCCGAACTCCTACGAGCAGTACTTC.

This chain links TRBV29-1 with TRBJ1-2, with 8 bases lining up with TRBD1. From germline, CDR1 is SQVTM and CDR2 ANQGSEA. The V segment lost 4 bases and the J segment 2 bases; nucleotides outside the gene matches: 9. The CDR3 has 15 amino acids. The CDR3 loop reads CSVVTEAGGNYGYTF. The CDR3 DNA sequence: TGCAGCGTTGTGACCGAGGCAGGGGGCAACTATGGCTACACCTTC.

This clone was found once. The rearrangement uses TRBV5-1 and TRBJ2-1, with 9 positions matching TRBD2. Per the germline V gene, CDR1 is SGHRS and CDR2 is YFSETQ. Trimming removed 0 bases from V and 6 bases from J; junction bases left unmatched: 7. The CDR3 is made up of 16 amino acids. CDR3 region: CASSLALAGSFNEQFF. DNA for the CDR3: TGCGCCAGCAGCTTGGCCCTAGCGGGATCGTTCAATGAGCAGTTCTTC. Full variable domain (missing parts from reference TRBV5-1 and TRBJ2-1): KAGVTQTPRYLIKTRGQQVTLSCSPISGHRSVSWYQQTPGQGLQFLFEYFSETQRNKGNFPGRFSGRQFSNSRSEMNVSTLELGDSALYLCASSLALAGSFNEQFFGPGTRLTVL.

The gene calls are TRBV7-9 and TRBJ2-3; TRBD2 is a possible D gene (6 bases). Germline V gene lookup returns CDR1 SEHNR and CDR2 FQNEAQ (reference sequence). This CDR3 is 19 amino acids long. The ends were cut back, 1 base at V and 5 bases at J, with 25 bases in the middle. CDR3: CASSLVSSSGRGIIDTQYF. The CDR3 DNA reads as TGTGCCAGCAGCTTAGTTTCGTCGTCTGGGCGGGGAATTATAGATACGCAGTATTTT. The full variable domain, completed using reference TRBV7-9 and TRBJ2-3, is DTGVSQNPRHKITKRGQNVTFRCDPISEHNRLYWYRQTLGQGPEFLTYFQNEAQLEKSRLLSDRFSAERPKGSFSTLEIQRTEQGDSAMYLCASSLVSSSGRGIIDTQYFGPGTRLTVL.

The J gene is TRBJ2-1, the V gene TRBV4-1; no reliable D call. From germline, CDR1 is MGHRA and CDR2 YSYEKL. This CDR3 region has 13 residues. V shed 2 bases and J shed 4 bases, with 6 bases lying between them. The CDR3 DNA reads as TGCGCCAGCAGCCAACGACTTTACAATGAGCAGTTCTTC. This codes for CASSQRLYNEQFF.

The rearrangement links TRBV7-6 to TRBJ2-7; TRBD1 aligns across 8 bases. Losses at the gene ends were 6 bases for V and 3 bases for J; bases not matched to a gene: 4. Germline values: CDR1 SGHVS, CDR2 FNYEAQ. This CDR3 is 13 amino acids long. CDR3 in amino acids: CASSWGQDYEQYF. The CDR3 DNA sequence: TGTGCCAGCAGTTGGGGACAGGACTACGAGCAGTACTTC.

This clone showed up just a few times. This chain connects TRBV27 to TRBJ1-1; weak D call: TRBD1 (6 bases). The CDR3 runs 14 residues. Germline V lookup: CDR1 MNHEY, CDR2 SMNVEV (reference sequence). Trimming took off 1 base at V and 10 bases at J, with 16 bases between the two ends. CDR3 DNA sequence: TGTGCCAGCAGTTTATTAACCGGGAAGGGGGTAGCTTTCTTT. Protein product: CASSLLTGKGVAFF.

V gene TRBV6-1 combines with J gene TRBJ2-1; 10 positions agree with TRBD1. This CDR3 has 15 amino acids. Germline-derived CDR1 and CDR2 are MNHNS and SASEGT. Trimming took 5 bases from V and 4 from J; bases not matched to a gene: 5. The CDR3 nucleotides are TGTGCCAGCAGTCGTGGACAGGGGGTGTACAATGAGCAGTTCTTC. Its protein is CASSRGQGVYNEQFF.

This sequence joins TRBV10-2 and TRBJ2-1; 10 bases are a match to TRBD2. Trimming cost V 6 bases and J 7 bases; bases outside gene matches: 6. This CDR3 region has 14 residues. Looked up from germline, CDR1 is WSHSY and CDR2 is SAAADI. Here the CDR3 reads CASRTSGKSNEQFF. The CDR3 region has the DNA TGCGCCAGCAGAACTAGCGGGAAAAGTAATGAGCAGTTCTTC.

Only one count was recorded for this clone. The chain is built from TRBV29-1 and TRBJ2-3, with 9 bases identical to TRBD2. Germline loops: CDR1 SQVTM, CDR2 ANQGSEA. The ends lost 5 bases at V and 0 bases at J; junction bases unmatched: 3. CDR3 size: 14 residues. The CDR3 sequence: CSVLAGGSTDTQYF. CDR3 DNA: TGCAGCGTTTTGGCGGGAGGGAGCACAGATACGCAGTATTTT.

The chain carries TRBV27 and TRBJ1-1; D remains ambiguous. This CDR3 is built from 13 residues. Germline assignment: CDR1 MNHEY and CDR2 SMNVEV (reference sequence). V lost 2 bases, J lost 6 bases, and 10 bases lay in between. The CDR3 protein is CASSLRWGAEAFF. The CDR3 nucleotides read TGTGCCAGCAGTTTAAGGTGGGGAGCTGAAGCTTTCTTT.

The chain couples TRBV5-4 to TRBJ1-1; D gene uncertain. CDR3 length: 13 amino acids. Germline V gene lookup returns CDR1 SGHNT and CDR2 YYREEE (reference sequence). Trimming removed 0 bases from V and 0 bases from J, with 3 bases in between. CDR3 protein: CASSLALNTEAFF. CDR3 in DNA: TGTGCCAGCAGCTTGGCGCTGAACACTGAAGCTTTCTTT. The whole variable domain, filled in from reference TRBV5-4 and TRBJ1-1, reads ETGVTQSPTHLIKTRGQQVTLRCSSQSGHNTVSWYQQALGQGPQFIFQYYREEENGRGNFPPRFSGLQFPNYSSELNVNALELDDSALYLCASSLALNTEAFFGQGTRLTVV.

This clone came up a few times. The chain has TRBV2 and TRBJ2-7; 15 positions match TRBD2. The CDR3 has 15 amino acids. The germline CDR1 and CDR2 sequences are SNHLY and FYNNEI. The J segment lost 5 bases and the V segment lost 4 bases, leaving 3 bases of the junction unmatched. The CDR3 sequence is CASSGTSGRVNEQYF. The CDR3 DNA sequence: TGTGCCAGCAGTGGGACTAGCGGGAGGGTCAACGAGCAGTACTTC.

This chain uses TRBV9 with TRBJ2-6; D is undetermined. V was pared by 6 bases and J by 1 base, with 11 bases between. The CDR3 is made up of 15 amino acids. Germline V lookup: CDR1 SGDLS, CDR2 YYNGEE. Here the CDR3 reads CASKVGLSGANVLTF. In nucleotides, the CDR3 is TGTGCCAGCAAAGTAGGTCTTTCTGGGGCCAACGTCCTGACTTTC.

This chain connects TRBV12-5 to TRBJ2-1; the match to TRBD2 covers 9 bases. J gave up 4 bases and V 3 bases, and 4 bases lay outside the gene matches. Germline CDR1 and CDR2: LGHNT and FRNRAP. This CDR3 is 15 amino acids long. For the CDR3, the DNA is TGTGCTAGTGGTTTTGGGAGCGGGAGGTACAATGAGCAGTTCTTC. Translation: CASGFGSGRYNEQFF.

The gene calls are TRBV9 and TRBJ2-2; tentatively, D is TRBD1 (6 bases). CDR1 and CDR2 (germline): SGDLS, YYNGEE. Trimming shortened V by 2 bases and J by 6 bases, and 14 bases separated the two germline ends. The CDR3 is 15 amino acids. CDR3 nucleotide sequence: TGTGCCAGCAGCGTGTTATCAGGGGCCGCCGGGGAGCTGTTTTTT. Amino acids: CASSVLSGAAGELFF.